These 28 T cell receptor beta chains were sequenced from one sample in a study of T cells in Graves' hyperthyroidism and ophthalmopathy. The CDR3 regions of TCR beta were amplified from RNA transcripts. The HTBI set primed first-round TCR CDR3 RT-PCR. One entry per CDR3 protein, called by TCRdb with MiXCR from the multiplex PCR reads. The repertoire consists of 500,000 to 550,000 distinct CDR3 sequences, with less than 25% occurring once and the leading ten covering 26%. Material for sequencing was blood. All receptors derive from a man aged 18 to 30 with Graves' hyperthyroidism.

The chain is built from TRBV2 and TRBJ1-3; no firm D call. Trimming took off 6 bases at V and 1 base at J, with 13 bases between the two ends. The CDR3 is 15 residues long. CDR1 is SNHLY, CDR2 FYNNEI, per germline. Written as DNA, the CDR3 is TGTGCCAGCAGGTACGAGACGGTTTCTGGAAACACCATATATTTT. It is translated as CASRYETVSGNTIYF.

The chain combines TRBV20-1 with TRBJ2-3; unclear D gene. Germline V CDR1 and CDR2: DFQATT, SNEGSKA (reference sequence). The ends were cut back, 0 bases at V and 6 bases at J, with 4 bases in the middle. This CDR3 comprises 11 residues. DNA for the CDR3: TGCAGTGCTAGAGAGGGGGATACGCAGTATTTT. Its protein is CSAREGDTQYF.

The rearrangement links TRBV7-2 to TRBJ1-2; D is possibly TRBD1 (5 bases). CDR1 and CDR2 (germline): SGHTA, FQGNSA. Deletions cut 7 bases from V and 8 bases from J, with 23 bases between. This CDR3 is built from 15 residues. This CDR3 reads CASTFAPIRGVGYTF. The CDR3 DNA reads TGTGCCAGCACTTTCGCCCCTATAAGGGGCGTAGGCTACACCTTC.

This clonotype appeared a few times. The genes are TRBV24-1 and TRBJ2-5; 10 nucleotides line up with TRBD2. CDR1 is KGHDR, CDR2 SFDVKD, per germline. The V segment lost 0 bases and the J segment 5 bases; nucleotides outside the gene matches: 5. The CDR3 has 16 amino acids. The CDR3 loop reads CATSDLSLAGQETQYF. DNA for the CDR3: TGTGCCACCAGTGATTTGTCACTAGCGGGACAGGAGACCCAGTACTTC.

This clonotype was observed a few times. The V gene is TRBV20-1, the J gene TRBJ1-5, with D perhaps TRBD1 (6 bases). The length of the CDR3 is 14 residues. Trimming shortened V by 7 bases and J by 0 bases, and 13 bases separated the two germline ends. Germline CDR1 reads DFQATT; CDR2 reads SNEGSKA (reference sequence). The CDR3 sequence: CSVAGHYSNQPQHF. As DNA, the CDR3 is TGCAGTGTCGCGGGACATTATAGCAATCAGCCCCAGCATTTT.

This clonotype was detected ten times or more. The chain couples TRBV12-3 or TRBV12-4 to TRBJ1-1; 7 bases are a match to TRBD1. The V gene end was trimmed by 5 bases and the J gene end by 2 bases; junction bases not matched to a gene: 8. CDR3 length equals 15 residues. CDR3 DNA sequence: TGTGCCAGCAGTCCGACCCGGACAGGCAACACTGAAGCTTTCTTT. Translating it yields CASSPTRTGNTEAFF.

This clonotype was detected many times. The rearrangement uses TRBV28 and TRBJ2-2; no reliable D call. Germline CDR1 and CDR2: MDHEN and SYDVKM. This CDR3 spans 15 amino acids. The V gene lost 3 bases and the J gene lost 1 base, with 9 bases spanning the gap. CDR3 nucleotide sequence: TGTGCCAGCAGTTTTCTTCCGGTGAACACCGGGGAGCTGTTTTTT. It yields the protein CASSFLPVNTGELFF.

The V and J genes are TRBV9 and TRBJ1-1; 8 nucleotides align to TRBD1. Per the germline V gene, CDR1 is SGDLS and CDR2 is YYNGEE. With 4 bases clipped from V and 0 bases from J, the junction kept 5 bases outside the gene matches. The CDR3 is made up of 15 amino acids. The CDR3 sequence: CASSPQTGVNTEAFF. The CDR3 DNA reads TGTGCCAGCAGCCCCCAGACAGGGGTGAACACTGAAGCTTTCTTT.

The chain couples TRBV18 to TRBJ1-1, with 10 bases lining up with TRBD1. Germline V gene data show CDR1 as KGHSH and CDR2 as LQKENI. The junction had 8 bases not matched to a gene; V was cut back by 3 bases and J by 4 bases. CDR3 length: 16 residues. The CDR3 bases are TGTGCCAGCTCACCGGGACAGGGGTCGCTAGGCACTGAAGCTTTCTTT. Translating gives CASSPGQGSLGTEAFF.

Regarding this clonotype: A much more abundant neighbour one base away suggests this may be a read error. This rearrangement joins TRBV29-1 to TRBJ1-1, with D uncertain. Germline CDR1 is SQVTM and CDR2 is ANQGSEA. This CDR3 has 13 amino acids. CDR3 in amino acids: CSVQEGLMTEAFF. CDR3 in DNA: TGCAGCGTTCAAGAAGGGTTGATGACTGAAGCTTTCTTT.

The sample holds many counts of this clonotype. The V call is TRBV29-1, the J call TRBJ1-1, with TRBD1 matching 10 bases. Looked up from germline, CDR1 is SQVTM and CDR2 is ANQGSEA. The trim removed 5 bases at V and 0 bases at J, leaving 3 bases unmatched. The CDR3 is 14 amino acids. In DNA, the CDR3 is TGCAGCGTTCCGACAGGGGGCATGAACACTGAAGCTTTCTTT. This codes for CSVPTGGMNTEAFF.

In this sample, this clonotype turned up a few times. Compared with germline, one end of the junction differs, possibly owing to a read error. This chain connects TRBV6-5 to TRBJ1-1; D remains unclear. The CDR3 totals 16 residues. CDR1 and CDR2 from the germline V gene are MNHEY and SVGAGI. The CDR3 loop is CASSYSRTRGNTEASF. In DNA, the CDR3 is TGTGCCAGCAGTTACTCAAGGACGAGAGGGAACACTGAAGCTTCCTTT.

The V and J genes are TRBV28 and TRBJ2-7; unclear D gene. Germline V lookup: CDR1 MDHEN, CDR2 SYDVKM. The V end lost 7 bases, the J end lost 4 bases, and 8 bases lay between the germline ends. The CDR3 runs to 11 residues. CDR3 in DNA: TGTGCCAGCACTACGCCTTACGAGCAGTACTTC. Translation gives CASTTPYEQYF.

This clonotype was counted many times. The chain links TRBV2 to TRBJ1-1; tentative D call: TRBD1 (5 bases). V was trimmed by 8 bases and J by 0 bases, leaving 10 bases between them. Germline-derived CDR1 and CDR2 are SNHLY and FYNNEI. The CDR3 spans 13 residues. The CDR3 coding sequence is TGTGCCAGCGTAGACAGATTGAACACTGAAGCTTTCTTT. Translated: CASVDRLNTEAFF.

This clonotype came up many times. The chain joins TRBV9 to TRBJ1-1; maybe TRBD1 (5 bases). Germline CDR1 is SGDLS and CDR2 is YYNGEE. There are 14 residues in the CDR3. V was trimmed by 0 bases and J by 2 bases, leaving 8 bases between them. CDR3 bases: TGTGCCAGCAGCGTAGGGGGGAAAAACACTGAAGCTTTCTTT. The encoded protein is CASSVGGKNTEAFF.

This clonotype was seen repeatedly, ten times or more. The J gene is TRBJ2-2, the V gene TRBV12-3 or TRBV12-4; 9 bases are a match to TRBD1. J gave up 1 base and V 5 bases, and 5 bases lay outside the gene matches. This CDR3 spans 16 amino acids. CDR3 nucleotides: TGTGCCAGCAGTCGCGGGGACAGGGTGAACACCGGGGAGCTGTTTTTT. It specifies CASSRGDRVNTGELFF.

This clonotype was observed at least ten times. CDR3 protein: CSARGTRDYEQYF. The CDR3 DNA reads as TGCAGTGCTAGGGGGACTAGAGACTACGAGCAGTACTTC. The chain recombines TRBV20-1 with TRBJ2-7; 8 bases map to TRBD2. V dropped 3 bases and J dropped 3; count of bases not matched to a gene: 4. The germline V gene has CDR1 DFQATT and CDR2 SNEGSKA (reference sequence). The CDR3 has 13 residues.

V and J are TRBV7-3 and TRBJ2-5, with D maybe TRBD1 (5 bases). Germline V CDR1 and CDR2: SGHTA, FQGTGA. Trimming shortened V by 1 base and J by 0 bases, and 33 bases separated the two germline ends. There are 23 residues in the CDR3. For the CDR3, the DNA is TGTGCCAGCAGCTTAAATAGACTTCTAACACACTCAAGCCCTAAGGGGTACCAAGAGACCCAGTACTTC. This codes for CASSLNRLLTHSSPKGYQETQYF. Full variable domain (rest looked up from reference TRBV7-3 and TRBJ2-5): GAGVSQTPSNKVTEKGKYVELRCDPISGHTALYWYRQSLGQGPEFLIYFQGTGAADDSGLPNDRFFAVRPEGSVSTLKIQRTERGDSAVYLCASSLNRLLTHSSPKGYQETQYFGPGTRLLVL.

This clonotype has ten or more counts. The chain joins TRBV5-1 to TRBJ1-1; D gene unclear. The V end was cut by 7 bases, the J end by 7 bases, with 14 bases between. Per germline, CDR1 SGHRS and CDR2 YFSETQ. This CDR3 has 12 amino acids. CDR3 amino acids: CASRGMADEAFF. The CDR3 bases are TGCGCCAGCCGGGGTATGGCGGATGAAGCTTTCTTT.

The chain employs TRBV27 and TRBJ1-1; no reliable D call. V shed 6 bases and J shed 8 bases, with 19 bases lying between them. CDR1 and CDR2 from the germline V gene are MNHEY and SMNVEV (reference sequence). The CDR3 consists of 14 residues. This chain's CDR3 is CASRPGLVAVEAFF. CDR3 DNA: TGTGCCAGCAGACCCGGGTTGGTGGCCGTGGAAGCTTTCTTT.

In this sample, this clonotype turned up many times. The chain carries TRBV15 and TRBJ2-2; TRBD2 might be the D (6 bases). The V gene lost 1 base and the J gene lost 4 bases, with 13 bases spanning the gap. CDR3 length equals 16 residues. Per the germline V gene, CDR1 is LNHNV and CDR2 is YYDKDF (reference sequence). This chain's CDR3 is CATSRGRGEVTGELFF. The CDR3 nucleotides are TGTGCCACCAGCAGAGGGAGGGGAGAGGTCACCGGGGAGCTGTTTTTT.

This clonotype was detected ten times or more. This chain links TRBV12-3 or TRBV12-4 with TRBJ2-5; D is undetermined. V lost 5 bases and J lost 3, with 16 bases in between. The CDR3 loop spans 15 amino acids. The CDR3 bases are TGTGCCAGCAGTGGTCAAACGGGTCCCGAAGAGACCCAGTACTTC. Translation gives CASSGQTGPEETQYF.

This clonotype showed up many times. J is TRBJ1-2 and V is TRBV28, with D possibly being TRBD1 (5 bases). This CDR3 is 15 amino acids long. The V and J ends lost 2 bases and 1 base respectively, with 11 bases between them. Germline CDR1 and CDR2: MDHEN and SYDVKM. This CDR3 is CASSLMRGLNYGYTF. The CDR3 DNA reads TGTGCCAGCAGTTTAATGCGGGGACTTAACTATGGCTACACCTTC.

This clonotype showed up just a few times. The chain carries TRBV6-2 or TRBV6-3 and TRBJ1-5; no clear D. The CDR3 covers 18 residues. The germline V gene encodes CDR1 MNHEY and CDR2 SVGEGT. V dropped 2 bases and J dropped 2 bases, with 19 bases sitting between them. CDR3 residues: CASSYRRVGLEGNQPQHF. DNA of the CDR3: TGTGCCAGCAGTTACAGGCGGGTGGGGTTGGAGGGCAATCAGCCCCAGCATTTT.

In this sample, this clonotype turned up a few times. Written as DNA, the CDR3 is TGCAGTGCTAGAGATTTAGGGGGGGAATACGAGCAGTACTTC. This translates into CSARDLGGEYEQYF. The gene calls are TRBV20-1 and TRBJ2-7; tentative D call: TRBD2 (7 bases). This CDR3 has 14 residues. Germline V gene data show CDR1 as DFQATT and CDR2 as SNEGSKA (reference sequence). The germline V and J ends were trimmed by 0 bases and 4 bases, with 13 bases remaining between them.

The gene calls are TRBV18 and TRBJ2-7; no reliable D call. CDR1 and CDR2 from the germline V gene are KGHSH and LQKENI. V shed 0 bases and J shed 0 bases, with 12 bases lying between them. The CDR3 sequence is 16 residues long. The chain's CDR3 is CASSPPSGPSSYEQYF. DNA of the CDR3: TGTGCCAGCTCACCACCATCTGGGCCCAGCTCCTACGAGCAGTACTTC.

In its sample, this clonotype was seen many times. The CDR3 is CASSEPPGTRGYTF. DNA of the CDR3: TGTGCCAGCAGTGAACCACCCGGGACAAGAGGCTACACCTTC. The chain couples TRBV2 to TRBJ1-2; D possibly corresponds to TRBD1 (6 bases). The CDR3 has 14 residues. V was pared by 2 bases and J by 8 bases, with 15 bases between. Germline values: CDR1 SNHLY, CDR2 FYNNEI.

The rearrangement uses TRBV12-3 or TRBV12-4 and TRBJ1-1; D is uncertain. The V end lost 7 bases, the J end lost 3 bases, and 21 bases lay between the germline ends. This CDR3 is 16 amino acids long. Here the CDR3 DNA reads TGTGCCAGCATCTTATCTTGGGGTGGACGTCACACTGAAGCTTTCTTT. It translates to CASILSWGGRHTEAFF.